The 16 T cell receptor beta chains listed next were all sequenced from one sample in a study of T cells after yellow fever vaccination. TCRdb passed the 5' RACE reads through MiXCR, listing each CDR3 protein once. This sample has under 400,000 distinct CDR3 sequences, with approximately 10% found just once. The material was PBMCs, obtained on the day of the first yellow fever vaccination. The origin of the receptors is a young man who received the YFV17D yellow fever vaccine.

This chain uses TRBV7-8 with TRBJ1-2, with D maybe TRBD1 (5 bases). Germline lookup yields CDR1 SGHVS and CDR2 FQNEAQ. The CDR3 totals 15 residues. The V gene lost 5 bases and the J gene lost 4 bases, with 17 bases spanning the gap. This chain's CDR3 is CASSAGSSRGYGYTF. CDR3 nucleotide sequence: TGTGCCAGCAGCGCCGGGAGCTCGAGGGGCTATGGCTACACCTTC.

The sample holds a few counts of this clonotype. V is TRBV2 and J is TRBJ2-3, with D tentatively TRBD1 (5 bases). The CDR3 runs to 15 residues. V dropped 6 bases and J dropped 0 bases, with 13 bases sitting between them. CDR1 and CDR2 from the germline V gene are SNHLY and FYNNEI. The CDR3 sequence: CASRADSTSTDTQYF. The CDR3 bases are TGTGCCAGCAGAGCCGACAGTACTAGCACAGATACGCAGTATTTT. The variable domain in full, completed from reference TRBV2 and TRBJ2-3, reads EPEVTQTPSHQVTQMGQEVILRCVPISNHLYFYWYRQILGQKVEFLVSFYNNEISEKSEIFDDQFSVERPDGSNFTLKIRSTKLEDSAMYFCASRADSTSTDTQYFGPGTRLTVL.

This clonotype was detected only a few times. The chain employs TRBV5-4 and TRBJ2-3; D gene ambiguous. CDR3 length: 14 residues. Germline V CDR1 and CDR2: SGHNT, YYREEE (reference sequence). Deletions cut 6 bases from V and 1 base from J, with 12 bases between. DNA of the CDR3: TGTGCCAGCACCGATCCCCGGGGCACAGATACGCAGTATTTT. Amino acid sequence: CASTDPRGTDTQYF.

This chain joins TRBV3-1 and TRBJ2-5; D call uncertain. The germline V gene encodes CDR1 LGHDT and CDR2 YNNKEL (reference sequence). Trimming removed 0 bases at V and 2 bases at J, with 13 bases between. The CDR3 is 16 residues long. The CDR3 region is CASSQDLWAEQETQYF. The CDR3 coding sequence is TGTGCCAGCAGCCAAGATCTTTGGGCAGAACAAGAGACCCAGTACTTC.

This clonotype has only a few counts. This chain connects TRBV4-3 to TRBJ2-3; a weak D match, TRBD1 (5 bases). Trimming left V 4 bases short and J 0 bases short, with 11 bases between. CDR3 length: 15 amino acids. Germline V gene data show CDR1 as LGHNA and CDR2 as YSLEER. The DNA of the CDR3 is TGCGCCAGCAGCCTAAGGGGTTTCAGCACAGATACGCAGTATTTT. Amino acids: CASSLRGFSTDTQYF.

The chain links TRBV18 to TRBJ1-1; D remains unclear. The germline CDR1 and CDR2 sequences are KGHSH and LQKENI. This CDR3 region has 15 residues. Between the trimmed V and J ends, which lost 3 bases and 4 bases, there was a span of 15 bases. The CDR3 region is CASSPPSLKGTEAFF. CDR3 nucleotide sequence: TGTGCCAGCTCACCGCCGAGCCTGAAGGGCACTGAAGCTTTCTTT.

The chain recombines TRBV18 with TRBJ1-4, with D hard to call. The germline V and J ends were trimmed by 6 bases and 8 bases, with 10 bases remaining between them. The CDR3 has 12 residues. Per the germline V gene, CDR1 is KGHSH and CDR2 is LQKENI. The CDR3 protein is CASSPAPEKLFF. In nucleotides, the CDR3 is TGTGCCAGCTCCCCCGCGCCCGAAAAACTGTTTTTT.

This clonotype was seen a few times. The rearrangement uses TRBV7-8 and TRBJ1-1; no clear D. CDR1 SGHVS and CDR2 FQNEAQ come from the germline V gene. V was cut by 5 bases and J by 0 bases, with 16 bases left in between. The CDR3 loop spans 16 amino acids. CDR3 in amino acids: CASSPRRAIMNTEAFF. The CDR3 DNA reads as TGTGCCAGCAGCCCTCGACGGGCGATTATGAACACTGAAGCTTTCTTT.

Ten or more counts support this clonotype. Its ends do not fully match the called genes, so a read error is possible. DNA for the CDR3: TGTGCCAGCAGCGTAGCGCGGGGGGGGAGCACAGATACGCAGTATTTT. Translation gives CASSVARGGSTDTQYF. V usage is TRBV7-2 and J usage is TRBJ2-3; 9 bases agree with TRBD2. The CDR3 contains 16 residues. Germline CDR1 is SGHTA and CDR2 is FQGNSA.

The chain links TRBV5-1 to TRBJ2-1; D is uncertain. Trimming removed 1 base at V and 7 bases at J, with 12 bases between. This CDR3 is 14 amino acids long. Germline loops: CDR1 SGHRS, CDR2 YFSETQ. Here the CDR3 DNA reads TGCGCCAGCAGCTTGTTGTCAGTACAAAATGAGCAGTTCTTC. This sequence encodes CASSLLSVQNEQFF.

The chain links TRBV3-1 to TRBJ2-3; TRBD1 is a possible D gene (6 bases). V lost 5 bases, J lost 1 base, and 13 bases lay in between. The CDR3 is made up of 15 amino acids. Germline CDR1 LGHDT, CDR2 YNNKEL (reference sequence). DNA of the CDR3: TGTGCCAGCAGCTATCTAGAGGGGGGCACAGATACGCAGTATTTT. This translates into CASSYLEGGTDTQYF.

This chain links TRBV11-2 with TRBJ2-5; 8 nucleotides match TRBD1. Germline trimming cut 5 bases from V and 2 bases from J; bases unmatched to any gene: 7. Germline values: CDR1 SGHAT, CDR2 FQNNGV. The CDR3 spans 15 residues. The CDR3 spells CASSPYGTGQETQYF. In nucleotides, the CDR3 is TGTGCCAGCAGCCCTTACGGGACAGGACAAGAGACCCAGTACTTC.

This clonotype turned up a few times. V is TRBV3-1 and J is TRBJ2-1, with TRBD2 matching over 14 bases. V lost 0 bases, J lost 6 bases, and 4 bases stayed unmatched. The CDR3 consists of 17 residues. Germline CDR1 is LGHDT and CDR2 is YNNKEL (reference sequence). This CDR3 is CASSQEETSGGANEQFF. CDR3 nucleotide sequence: TGTGCCAGCAGCCAAGAGGAGACTAGCGGGGGGGCCAATGAGCAGTTCTTC.

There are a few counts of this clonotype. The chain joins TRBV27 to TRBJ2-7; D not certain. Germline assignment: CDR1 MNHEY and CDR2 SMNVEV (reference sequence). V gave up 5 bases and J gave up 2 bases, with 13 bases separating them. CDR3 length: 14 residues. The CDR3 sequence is CASSPYGFTYEQYF. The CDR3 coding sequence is TGTGCCAGCAGTCCTTACGGATTTACCTACGAGCAGTACTTC.

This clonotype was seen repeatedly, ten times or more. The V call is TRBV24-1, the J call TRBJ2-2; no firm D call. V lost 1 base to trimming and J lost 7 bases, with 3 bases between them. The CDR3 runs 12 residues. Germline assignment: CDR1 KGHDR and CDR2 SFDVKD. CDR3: CATSDLRGELFF. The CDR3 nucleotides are TGTGCCACCAGTGATTTACGCGGGGAGCTGTTTTTT.

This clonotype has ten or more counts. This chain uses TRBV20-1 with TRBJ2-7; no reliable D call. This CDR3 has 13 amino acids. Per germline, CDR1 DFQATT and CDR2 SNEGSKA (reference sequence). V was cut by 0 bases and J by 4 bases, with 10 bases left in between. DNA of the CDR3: TGCAGTGCTAGAGAATCGGCGGCTTACGAGCAGTACGTC. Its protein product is CSARESAAYEQYV.